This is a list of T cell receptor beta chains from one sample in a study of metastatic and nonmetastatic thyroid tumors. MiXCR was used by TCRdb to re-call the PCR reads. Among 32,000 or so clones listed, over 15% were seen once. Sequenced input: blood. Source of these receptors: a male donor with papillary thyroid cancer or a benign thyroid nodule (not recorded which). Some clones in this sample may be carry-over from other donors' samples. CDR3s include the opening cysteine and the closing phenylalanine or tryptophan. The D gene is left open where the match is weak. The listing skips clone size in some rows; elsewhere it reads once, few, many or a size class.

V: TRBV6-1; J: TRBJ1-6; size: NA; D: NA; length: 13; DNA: TGTGCCAGCGGTGAAGATGAGCTCAAGTCCCTCCACTTT; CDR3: CASGEDELKSLHF
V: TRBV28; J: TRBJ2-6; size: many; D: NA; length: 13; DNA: TGTGCCACCACCCAGTCTGGGGCCAACGTCCTGACTTTC; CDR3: CATTQSGANVLTF
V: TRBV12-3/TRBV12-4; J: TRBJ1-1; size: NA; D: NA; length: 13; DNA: TGTGCCAGCAGCCTTTGGGGGAACACTGAAGCTTTCTTT; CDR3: CASSLWGNTEAFF
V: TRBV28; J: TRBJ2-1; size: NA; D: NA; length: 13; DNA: TGTGCCAGCAGTTTTCGTCATTACAATGAGCAGTTCTTC; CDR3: CASSFRHYNEQFF
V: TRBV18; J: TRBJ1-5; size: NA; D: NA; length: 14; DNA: TGTGCCAGCTCACCGCAGTGGGGGGGGTCTCCCCAGCACTTT; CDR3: CASSPQWGGSPQHF
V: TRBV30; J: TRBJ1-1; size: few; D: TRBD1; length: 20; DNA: TGTGCCTGGATGCGCTTGGGGGTTGTGGTAACCGGGACAGGGAAAACTGAAGCTTTCTTT; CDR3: CAWMRLGVVVTGTGKTEAFF
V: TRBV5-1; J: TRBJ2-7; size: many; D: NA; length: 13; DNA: TGCGCCAGCAGCTTGGAGGCTAGGGGACGGCAGTACTTC; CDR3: CASSLEARGRQYF
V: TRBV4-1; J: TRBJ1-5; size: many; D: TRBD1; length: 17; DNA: TGCGCCAGCAGCCCGAACGCCTACAGGGGGGTAGGGCAGCCCCAGCATTTT; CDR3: CASSPNAYRGVGQPQHF
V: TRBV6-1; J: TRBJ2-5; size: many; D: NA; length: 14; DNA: TGTGCCAGCGGGGCTACAGAGTCCCAAGAGACCCAGTACTTC; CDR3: CASGATESQETQYF
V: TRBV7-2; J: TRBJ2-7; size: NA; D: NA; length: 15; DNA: TGTGCCAGCAGCTTAGGGGTGCGGGGATCTTACGAGCAGTACTTC; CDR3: CASSLGVRGSYEQYF
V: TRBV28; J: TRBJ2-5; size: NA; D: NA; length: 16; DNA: TGTGCCAGCACACAATACCAGGGGGGGTTGGGTGGGACCCAGTACTTC; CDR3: CASTQYQGGLGGTQYF
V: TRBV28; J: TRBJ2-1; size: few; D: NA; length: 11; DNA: TGTGCCAGCAGTTTACGGTCCGGGCAGTTCTTC; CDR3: CASSLRSGQFF
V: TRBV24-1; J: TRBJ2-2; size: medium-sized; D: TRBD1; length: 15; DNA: TGTGCCACCAGTGATGCGGACAGGGAGGCCGGGGAGCTGTTTTTT; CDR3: CATSDADREAGELFF
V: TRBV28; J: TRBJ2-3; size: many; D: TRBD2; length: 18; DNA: TGTGCCAGCAGTTTGCCCTCTAGCGGGGGGGATAGCACAGATACGCAGTATTTT; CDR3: CASSLPSSGGDSTDTQYF
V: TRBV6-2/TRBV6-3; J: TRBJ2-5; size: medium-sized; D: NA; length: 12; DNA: TGTGCCAGTACCGGGAGCGCTGGGGCCCAGTACTTC; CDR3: CASTGSAGAQYF
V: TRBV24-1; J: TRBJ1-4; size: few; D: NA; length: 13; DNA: TGTGCCACCAGTGGTGGGGCTGACGAAAAACTGTTTTTT; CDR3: CATSGGADEKLFF
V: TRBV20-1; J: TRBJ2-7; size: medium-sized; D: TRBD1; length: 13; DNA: TGCAGTGCTAGGGACAGGGTGGCCTACGAGCAGTACTTC; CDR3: CSARDRVAYEQYF
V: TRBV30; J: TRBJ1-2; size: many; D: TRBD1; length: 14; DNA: TGTGCCTGGAGTTGGGGACAGGAACGCTATGGCTACACCTTC; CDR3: CAWSWGQERYGYTF
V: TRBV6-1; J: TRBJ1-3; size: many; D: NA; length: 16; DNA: TGTGCCAGCAGTGAGAAAGGGTCCGACTCTGGAAACACCATATATTTT; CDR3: CASSEKGSDSGNTIYF
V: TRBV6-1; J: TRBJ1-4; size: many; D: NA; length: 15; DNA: TGTGCCAGCACGAGGAGGCTAGACGGTAATGAAAAACTGTTTTTT; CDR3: CASTRRLDGNEKLFF
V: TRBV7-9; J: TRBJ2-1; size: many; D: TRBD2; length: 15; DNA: TGTGCCAGCAGCTTAGAGAGGCTAGCGGTCAATGAGCAGTTCTTC; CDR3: CASSLERLAVNEQFF
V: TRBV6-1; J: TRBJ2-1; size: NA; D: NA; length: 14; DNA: TGTGCCAGCAGTGATCTGGGGGCCGGCAATGAGCAGTTCTTC; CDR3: CASSDLGAGNEQFF
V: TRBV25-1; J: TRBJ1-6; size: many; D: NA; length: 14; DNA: TGTGCCAGCAGAACTCAGGGTAACGCTTCACCCCTCCACTTT; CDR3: CASRTQGNASPLHF
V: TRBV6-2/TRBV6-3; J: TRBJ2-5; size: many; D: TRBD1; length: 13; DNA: TGTGCCAGCAGCGGACAGGGTGTAGAGACCCAGTACTTC; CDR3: CASSGQGVETQYF
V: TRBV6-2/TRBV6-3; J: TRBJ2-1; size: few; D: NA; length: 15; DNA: TGTGCCAGCAGTTCACCTAGCGCGTGGCCAGGAGAGCAGTTCTTC; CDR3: CASSSPSAWPGEQFF
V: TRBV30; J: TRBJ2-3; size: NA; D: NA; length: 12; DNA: TGTGCCTGGAGTCGGTTAGAGGCCGAGCAGTATTTT; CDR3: CAWSRLEAEQYF
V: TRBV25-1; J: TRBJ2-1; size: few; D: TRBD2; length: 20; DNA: TGTGCCAGCAGTCGTGGGTGGTCTCTAGCGGGGGGAGTATTTATCCATGAGCAGTTCTTC; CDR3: CASSRGWSLAGGVFIHEQFF
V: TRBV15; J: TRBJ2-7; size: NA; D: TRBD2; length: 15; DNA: TGTGCCACCAGCAGAGATAGCGGGAGAATCTACGAGCAGTACTTC; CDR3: CATSRDSGRIYEQYF
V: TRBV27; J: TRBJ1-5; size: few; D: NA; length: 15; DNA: TGTGCCAGCAGTTTGATCCGGGGTGACAATCAGCCCCAGCATTTT; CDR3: CASSLIRGDNQPQHF
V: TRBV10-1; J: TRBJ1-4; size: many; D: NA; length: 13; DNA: TGCGCCAGCAGTCCGGGAACTAATGAAAAACTGTTTTTT; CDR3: CASSPGTNEKLFF
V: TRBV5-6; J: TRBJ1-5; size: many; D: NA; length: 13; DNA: TGTGCCAGCAGCAAAAGGGTAAATCAGCCCCAGCATTTT; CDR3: CASSKRVNQPQHF
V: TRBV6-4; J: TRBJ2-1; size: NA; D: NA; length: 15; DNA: TGTGCCAGAAGTCCCGGGCTAGAGGATTACAATGAGCAGTTCTTC; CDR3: CARSPGLEDYNEQFF
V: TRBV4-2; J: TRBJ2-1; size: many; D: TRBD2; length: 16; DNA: TGTGCCAGCAGCCAAGATGGGACTAGCGGGAGTTATGAGCAGTTCTTC; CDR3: CASSQDGTSGSYEQFF
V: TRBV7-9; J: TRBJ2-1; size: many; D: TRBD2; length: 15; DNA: TGTGCCAGCAGCCCAGGGATTAGCGGGAATAATGAGCAGTTCTTC; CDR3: CASSPGISGNNEQFF
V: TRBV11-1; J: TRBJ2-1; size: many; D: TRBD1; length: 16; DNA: TGTGCCAGCAGCTTAGAGGCAGGGGGCGTGTACAATGAGCAGTTCTTC; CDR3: CASSLEAGGVYNEQFF
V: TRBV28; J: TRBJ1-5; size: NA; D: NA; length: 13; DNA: TGTGCCAGCAGACAGGGTATTAGTCAGCCCCAGCATTTT; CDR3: CASRQGISQPQHF
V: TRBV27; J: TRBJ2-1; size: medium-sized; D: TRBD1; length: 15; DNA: TGTGCCAGCAGTCAGGACAGGGCCCATTACAATGAGCAGTTCTTC; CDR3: CASSQDRAHYNEQFF
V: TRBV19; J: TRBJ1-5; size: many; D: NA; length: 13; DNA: TGTGCCAGTAGTAAACAGGGCCATCAGCCCCAGCATTTT; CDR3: CASSKQGHQPQHF
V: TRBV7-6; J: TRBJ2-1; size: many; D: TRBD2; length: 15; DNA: TGTGCCAGCAGCTTAGCAGCGGGGGCCTACAATGAGCAGTTCTTC; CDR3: CASSLAAGAYNEQFF
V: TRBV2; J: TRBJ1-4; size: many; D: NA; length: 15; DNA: TGTGCCAGCACCAAAAATGGGGACTTTAATGAAAAACTGTTTTTT; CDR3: CASTKNGDFNEKLFF
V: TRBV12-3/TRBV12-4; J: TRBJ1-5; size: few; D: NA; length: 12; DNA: TGTGCCAGCACCCGTACAGATCAGCCCCAGCATTTT; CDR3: CASTRTDQPQHF
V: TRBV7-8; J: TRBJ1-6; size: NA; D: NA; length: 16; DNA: TGTGCCAGCAGCCAGACAGAAAACTCCTATAATTCACCCCTCCACTTT; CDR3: CASSQTENSYNSPLHF
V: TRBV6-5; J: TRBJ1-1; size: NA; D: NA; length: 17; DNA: TGTGCCAGCAGTTCCGCCCGCGGGGCAGCAACGAACACTGAAGCTTTCTTT; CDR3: CASSSARGAATNTEAFF
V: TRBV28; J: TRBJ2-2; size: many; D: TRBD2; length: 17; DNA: TGTGCCAGCAGGGAGACTAGCGGGAGGGCCCTCACCGGGGAGCTGTTTTTT; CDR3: CASRETSGRALTGELFF
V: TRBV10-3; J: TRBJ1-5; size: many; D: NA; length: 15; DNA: TGTGCCATCAGTGAGTCGGGGCGGGGGGATCAGCCCCAGCATTTT; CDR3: CAISESGRGDQPQHF
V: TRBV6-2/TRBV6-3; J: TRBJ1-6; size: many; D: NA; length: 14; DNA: TGCGCCAGTAATGAGAACAGGGAGAAATCACCCCTCCACTTT; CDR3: CASNENREKSPLHF
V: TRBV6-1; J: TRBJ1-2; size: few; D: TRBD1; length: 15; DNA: TGTGCCAGCAGTGTTTGGACAGGGGGCGGGAAAGGCTACACCTTC; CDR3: CASSVWTGGGKGYTF
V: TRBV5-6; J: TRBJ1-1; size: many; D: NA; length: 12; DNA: TGTGCCAGCAAATCGGGGGGGAGACCAGCTTTCTTT; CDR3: CASKSGGRPAFF
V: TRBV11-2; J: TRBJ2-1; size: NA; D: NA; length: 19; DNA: TGTGCCAGCAGCTTAGATAGTCCAGGACCAGAGTGGCCCTACAATGAGCAGTTCTTC; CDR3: CASSLDSPGPEWPYNEQFF
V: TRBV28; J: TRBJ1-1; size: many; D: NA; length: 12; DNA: TGTGCCAGCACCCCCGGTTGGACTGAAGCTTTCTTT; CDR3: CASTPGWTEAFF
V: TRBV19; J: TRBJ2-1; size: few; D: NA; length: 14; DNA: TGTGCCAGTAGAGTGAGGGTGAACAATGAGGAGCAGTTCTTC; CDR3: CASRVRVNNEEQFF
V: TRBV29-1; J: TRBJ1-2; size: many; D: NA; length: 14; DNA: TGCAGCGTTGAAAGTGGGGCTACGCGGATGGGCTACACCTTC; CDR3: CSVESGATRMGYTF
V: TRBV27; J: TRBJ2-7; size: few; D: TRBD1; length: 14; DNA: TGTGCCAGCAGTCCGACCTGGGACAGCCGCGAGCAGTACTTC; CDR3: CASSPTWDSREQYF
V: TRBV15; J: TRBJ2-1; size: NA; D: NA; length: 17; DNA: TGTGCCACCAGCAGCTTTTCCGCGAACAGGGCGGAGAGCGAGCAGTTCTTC; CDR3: CATSSFSANRAESEQFF
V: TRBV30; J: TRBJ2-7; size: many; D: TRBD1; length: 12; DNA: TGTGCCTGGAGGGGACAGCTCTACGAGCAGTACTTC; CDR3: CAWRGQLYEQYF
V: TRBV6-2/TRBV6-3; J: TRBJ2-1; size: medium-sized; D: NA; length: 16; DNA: TGTGCCAGCAGACCCCTATCCCTGAGCTCCTACAATGAGCAGTTCTTC; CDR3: CASRPLSLSSYNEQFF
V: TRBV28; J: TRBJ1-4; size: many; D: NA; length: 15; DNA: TGTGCCAGCAGTCCCTTAGACGGATACAATGAAAAACTGTTTTTT; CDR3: CASSPLDGYNEKLFF